The T cell receptor beta chain under discussion was sequenced for a study of blood T cell repertoires in COVID-19. TCRdb's table, derived via immunoSEQ multiplex PCR, lists solely in-frame clones and lacks some. Of 50,000 to 70,000 clones listed, 80% to 95% were seen once; the top ten hold 9.1%. This clone appeared once. From germline, CDR1 is SGHRS and CDR2 YFSETQ. The CDR3 runs to 14 residues. With 5 bases removed from V and 2 bases from J, the gap between germline ends came to 13 bases. The clonotype was recovered from a woman of 80 years or more with active COVID-19. Sequenced sample: peripheral blood. The chain combines TRBV5-1 with TRBJ2-5; possibly TRBD1 for D (5 bases). CDR3 nucleotides: TGCGCCAGCAGAGCCTCTGGACAACAAGAGACCCAGTACTTC. This encodes CASRASGQQETQYF.